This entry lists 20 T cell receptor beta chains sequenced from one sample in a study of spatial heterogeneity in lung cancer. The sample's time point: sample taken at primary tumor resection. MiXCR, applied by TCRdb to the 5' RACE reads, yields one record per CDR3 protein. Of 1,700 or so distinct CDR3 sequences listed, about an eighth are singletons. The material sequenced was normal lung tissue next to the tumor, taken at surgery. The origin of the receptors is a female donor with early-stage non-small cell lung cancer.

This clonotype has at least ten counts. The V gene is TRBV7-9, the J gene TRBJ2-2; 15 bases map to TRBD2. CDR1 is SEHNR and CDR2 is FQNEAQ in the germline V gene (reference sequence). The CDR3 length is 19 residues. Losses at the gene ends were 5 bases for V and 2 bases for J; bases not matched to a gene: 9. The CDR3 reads CASSGPGTSGRPNTGELFF. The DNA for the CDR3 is TGTGCCAGCAGCGGGCCCGGGACTAGCGGGAGGCCCAACACCGGGGAGCTGTTTTTT.

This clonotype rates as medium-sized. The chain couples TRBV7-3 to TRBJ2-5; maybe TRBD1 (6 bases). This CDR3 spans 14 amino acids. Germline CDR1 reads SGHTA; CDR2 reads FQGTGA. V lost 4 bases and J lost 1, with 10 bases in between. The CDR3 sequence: CASSSTGTQETQYF. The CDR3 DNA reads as TGTGCCAGCAGCTCTACAGGGACCCAAGAGACCCAGTACTTC. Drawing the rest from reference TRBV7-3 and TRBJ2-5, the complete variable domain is GAGVSQTPSNKVTEKGKYVELRCDPISGHTALYWYRQSLGQGPEFLIYFQGTGAADDSGLPNDRFFAVRPEGSVSTLKIQRTERGDSAVYLCASSSTGTQETQYFGPGTRLLVL.

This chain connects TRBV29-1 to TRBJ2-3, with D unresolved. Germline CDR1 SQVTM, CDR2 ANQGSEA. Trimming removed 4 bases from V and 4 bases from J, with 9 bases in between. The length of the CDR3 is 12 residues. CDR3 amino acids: CSVAPDSDTQYF. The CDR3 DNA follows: TGCAGCGTTGCCCCGGATTCAGATACGCAGTATTTT.

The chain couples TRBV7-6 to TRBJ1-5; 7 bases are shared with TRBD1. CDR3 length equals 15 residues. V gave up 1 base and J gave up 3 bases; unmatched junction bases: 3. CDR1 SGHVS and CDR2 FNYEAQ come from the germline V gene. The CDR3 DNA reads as TGTGCCAGCAGCTTAGGGGACAGTCCCAATCAGCCCCAGCATTTT. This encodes CASSLGDSPNQPQHF. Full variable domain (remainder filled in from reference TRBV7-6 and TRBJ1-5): GAGVSQSPRYKVTKRGQDVALRCDPISGHVSLYWYRQALGQGPEFLTYFNYEAQQDKSGLPNDRFSAERPEGSISTLTIQRTEQRDSAMYRCASSLGDSPNQPQHFGDGTRLSIL.

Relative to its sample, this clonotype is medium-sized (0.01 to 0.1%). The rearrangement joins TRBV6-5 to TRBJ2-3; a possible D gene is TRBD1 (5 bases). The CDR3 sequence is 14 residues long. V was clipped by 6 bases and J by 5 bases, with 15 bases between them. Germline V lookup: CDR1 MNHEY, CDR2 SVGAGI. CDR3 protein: CASRAPGAVDTQYF. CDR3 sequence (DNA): TGTGCCAGCAGAGCCCCTGGGGCCGTAGATACGCAGTATTTT.

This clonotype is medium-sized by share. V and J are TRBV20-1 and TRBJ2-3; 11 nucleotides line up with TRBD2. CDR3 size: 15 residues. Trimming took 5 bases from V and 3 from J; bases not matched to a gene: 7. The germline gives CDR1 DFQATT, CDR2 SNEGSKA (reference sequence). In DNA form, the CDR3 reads TGCAGTGCTTCTATCAGGACTAGCGGGACAGATACGCAGTATTTT. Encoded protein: CSASIRTSGTDTQYF.

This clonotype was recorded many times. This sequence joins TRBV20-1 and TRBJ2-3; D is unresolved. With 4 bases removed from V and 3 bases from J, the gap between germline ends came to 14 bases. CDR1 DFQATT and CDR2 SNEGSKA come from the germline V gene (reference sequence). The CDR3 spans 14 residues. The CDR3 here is CSANLGRVTDTQYF. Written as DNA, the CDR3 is TGCAGTGCTAATCTGGGAAGGGTTACAGATACGCAGTATTTT.

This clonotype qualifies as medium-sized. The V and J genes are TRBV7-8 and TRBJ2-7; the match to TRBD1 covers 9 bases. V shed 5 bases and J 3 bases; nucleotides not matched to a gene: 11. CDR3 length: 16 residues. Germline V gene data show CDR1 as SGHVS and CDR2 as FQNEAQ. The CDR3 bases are TGTGCCAGCAGCCCGAGCTGGACAGGGGTGGGCTACGAGCAGTACTTC. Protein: CASSPSWTGVGYEQYF.

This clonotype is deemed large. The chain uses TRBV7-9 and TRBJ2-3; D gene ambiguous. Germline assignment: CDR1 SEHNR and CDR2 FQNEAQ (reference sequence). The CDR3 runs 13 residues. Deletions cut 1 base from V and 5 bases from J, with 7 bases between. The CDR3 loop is CASSLDSRDTQYF. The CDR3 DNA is TGTGCCAGCAGCTTAGATTCACGAGATACGCAGTATTTT.

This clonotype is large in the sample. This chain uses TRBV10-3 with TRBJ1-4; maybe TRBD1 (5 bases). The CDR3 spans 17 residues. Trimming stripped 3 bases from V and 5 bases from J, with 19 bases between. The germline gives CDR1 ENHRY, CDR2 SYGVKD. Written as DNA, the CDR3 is TGTGCCATCAGTGACCCGGGACGCCGTGGGGGAAATGAAAAACTGTTTTTT. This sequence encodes CAISDPGRRGGNEKLFF.

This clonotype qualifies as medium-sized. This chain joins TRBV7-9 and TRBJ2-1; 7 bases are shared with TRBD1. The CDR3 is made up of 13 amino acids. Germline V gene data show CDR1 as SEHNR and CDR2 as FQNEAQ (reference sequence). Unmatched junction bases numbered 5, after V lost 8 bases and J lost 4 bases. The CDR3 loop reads CASRQGEYNEQFF. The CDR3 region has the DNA TGTGCCAGCCGACAGGGCGAATACAATGAGCAGTTCTTC.

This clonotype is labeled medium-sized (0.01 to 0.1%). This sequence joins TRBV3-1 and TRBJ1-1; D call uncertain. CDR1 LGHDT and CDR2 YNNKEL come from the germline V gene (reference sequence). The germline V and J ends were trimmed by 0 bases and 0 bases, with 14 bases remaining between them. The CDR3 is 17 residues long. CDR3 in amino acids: CASSQDPRRTMNTEAFF. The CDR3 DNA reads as TGTGCCAGCAGCCAAGATCCGAGGCGGACTATGAACACTGAAGCTTTCTTT.

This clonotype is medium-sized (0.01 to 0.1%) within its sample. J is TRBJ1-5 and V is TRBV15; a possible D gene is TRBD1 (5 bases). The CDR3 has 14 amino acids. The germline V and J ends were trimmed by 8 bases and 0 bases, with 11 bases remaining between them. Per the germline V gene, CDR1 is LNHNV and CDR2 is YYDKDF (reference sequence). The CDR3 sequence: CATGTAYSNQPQHF. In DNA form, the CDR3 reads TGTGCCACCGGGACGGCATATAGCAATCAGCCCCAGCATTTT.

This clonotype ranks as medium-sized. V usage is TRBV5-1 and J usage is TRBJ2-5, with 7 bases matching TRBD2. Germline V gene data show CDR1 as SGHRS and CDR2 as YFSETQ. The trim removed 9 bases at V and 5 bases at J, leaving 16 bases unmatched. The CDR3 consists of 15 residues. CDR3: CATRSGTRSFETQYF. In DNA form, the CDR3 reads TGCGCCACCCGGAGCGGGACCCGAAGCTTCGAGACCCAGTACTTC.

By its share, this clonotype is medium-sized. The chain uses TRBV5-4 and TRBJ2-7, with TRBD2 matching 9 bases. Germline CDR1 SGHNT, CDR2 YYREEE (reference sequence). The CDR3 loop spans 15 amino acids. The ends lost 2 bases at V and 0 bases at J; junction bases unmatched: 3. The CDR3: CASSLERGDSYEQYF. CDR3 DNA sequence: TGTGCCAGCAGCTTAGAGCGGGGGGACTCCTACGAGCAGTACTTC.

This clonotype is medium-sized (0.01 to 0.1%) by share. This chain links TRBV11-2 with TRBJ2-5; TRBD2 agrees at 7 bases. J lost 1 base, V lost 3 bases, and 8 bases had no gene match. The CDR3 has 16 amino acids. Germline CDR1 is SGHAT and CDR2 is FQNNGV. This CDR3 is CASSFGETSRQETQYF. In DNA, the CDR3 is TGTGCCAGCAGCTTCGGGGAGACTAGCCGCCAAGAGACCCAGTACTTC.

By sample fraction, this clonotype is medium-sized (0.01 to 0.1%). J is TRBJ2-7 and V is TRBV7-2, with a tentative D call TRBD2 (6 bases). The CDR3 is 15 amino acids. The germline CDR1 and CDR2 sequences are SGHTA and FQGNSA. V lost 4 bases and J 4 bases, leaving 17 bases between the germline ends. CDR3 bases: TGTGCCAGCAGCTCCCCGGGGACTCTTTCTTACGAGCAGTACTTC. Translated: CASSSPGTLSYEQYF.

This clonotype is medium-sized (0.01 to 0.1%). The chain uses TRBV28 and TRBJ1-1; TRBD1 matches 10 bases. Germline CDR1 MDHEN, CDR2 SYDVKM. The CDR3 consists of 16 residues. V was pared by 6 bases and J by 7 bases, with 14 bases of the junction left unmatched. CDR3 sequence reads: CASRRKPGTGAYEAFF. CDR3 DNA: TGTGCCAGCAGACGGAAACCGGGGACAGGGGCCTATGAAGCTTTCTTT.

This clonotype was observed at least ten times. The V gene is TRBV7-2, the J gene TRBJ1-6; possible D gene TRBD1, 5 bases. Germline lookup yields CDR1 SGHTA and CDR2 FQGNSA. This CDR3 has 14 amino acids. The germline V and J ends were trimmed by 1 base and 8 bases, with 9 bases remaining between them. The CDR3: CASSLVGVDSPLHF. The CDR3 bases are TGTGCCAGCAGCTTAGTAGGGGTCGATTCACCCCTCCACTTT.

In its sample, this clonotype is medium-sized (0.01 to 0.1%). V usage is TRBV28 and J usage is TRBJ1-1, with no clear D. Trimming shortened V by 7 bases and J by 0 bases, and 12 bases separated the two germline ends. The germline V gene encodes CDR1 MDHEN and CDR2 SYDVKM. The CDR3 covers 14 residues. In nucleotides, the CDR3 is TGTGCCAGCACGATCCACAACATGAACACTGAAGCTTTCTTT. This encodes CASTIHNMNTEAFF.